This T cell receptor (beta chain) derives from a study of beta chain features in type 1 diabetes. Overall study: Across all samples, roughly 98,000,000 sorted cells were examined.

About 100 mL of blood, on average, came from one heparinised draw per donor. With 3 bases removed from V and 0 bases from J, the gap between germline ends came to 7 bases. Germline assignment: CDR1 SEHNR and CDR2 FQNEAQ (reference sequence). This CDR3 has 14 amino acids. Since all of the isolated RNA was reverse transcribed, expressed TCRB transcripts were what got sequenced. Assay used: immunoSEQ multiplex PCR; TCRdb lists only in-frame clones, some missing. The repertoire holds roughly 450,000 clones, with around 13% as singletons. General study results and limits: In all four CD4+ subsets, TCRB CDR3 length was significantly, moderately reduced in type 1 diabetes. Diminished insertions and augmented deletions at VDJ junctions characterized type 1 diabetes patients.

This clone was seen a handful of times. Its target is not known. The sequenced sample consisted of naive CD4+ T cells from blood. This chain joins TRBV7-9 and TRBJ2-3; D not certain. This TCR came from a man younger than 45 in good health. CDR3 bases: TGTGCCAGCAGCTTTTCGACTAGCACAGATACGCAGTATTTT. As protein: CASSFSTSTDTQYF.